This T cell receptor (beta chain) was retrieved from a study of blood T cell repertoires in COVID-19 (dated by TCRdb to about 2020). The study in broad terms: Samples covering the acute and convalescent phases of COVID-19 were provided by collaborators in the United States, Italy and Spain. The prospective study material was composed of cDNA or gDNA derived from T cells, B-cell-depleted T cells, or PBMCs. Subjects who had been exposed to COVID-19, were actively infected with it, or had recovered from it provided the deeply sampled blood TCRbeta repertoires that made up the dataset. The repertoires were made available in a free public database intended to serve as a resource for research on the immune response to SARS-CoV-2. Samples were obtained from the ongoing ImmuneRACE study (first 160 participants) and from roughly 1,300 subjects provided by 6 global collaborators. A de-identified subject ID, COVID-19 status, age in years and sex were almost always included in the sample metadata. Where HLA class I and class II types were available, the types were taken from metadata supplied by the sample provider, not from assay-based typing.

Concerning this clone itself: This receptor's antigen is unknown. No base-level quality is on record; no much larger clone is a single base apart.

Study-wide findings and limitations: Clinical and demographic metadata were provided uncurated, with the amount varying by source and participant.

Participants in the prospective study were aged roughly 18 to 100 years, lived in about two dozen United States geographic areas, and enrolled through a virtual design. In the prospective study, cohorts were assigned on the basis of participant-reported clinical history obtained from a screening survey and a study questionnaire. In the prospective study, mobile phlebotomists collected whole blood, serum and a nasopharyngeal or oropharyngeal swab from each participant. Additional blood draws and questionnaires over an approximately 2-month period could optionally be provided by prospective study participants. Prospective study blood samples were shipped either frozen or at room temperature before DNA extraction. TCRbeta CDR3 regions were amplified from genomic DNA by means of the immunoSEQ Assay, a bias-controlled multiplex PCR. On the study's bioinformatics: Within the assay, amplification of reference gene primers was used to estimate how many nucleated cells each sample contained. To quantify the absolute abundance of each unique TCRbeta CDR3 rearrangement, sequence reads were collapsed and filtered. Productive Simpson clonality was computed per sample as the square root of Simpson's diversity index over productive rearrangements. TCRdb took this table from immuneACCESS and kept in-frame rearrangements with V and J called. Such tables lack part of the clones; where checked against another copy, unresolved V genes explain under half of the gap, and the rest is unexplained. That table supplies the V and J calls and clone size; D and trimming were determined from the DNA. The sample data list under 500,000 clones, and 87% of these were observed just once. Under 2% of the sample comes from the top ten.

The sequence derives from a woman between 18 and 29 years old with acute COVID-19. The sequencing input was PBMCs or T cells enriched from blood (not recorded which).

The sequence in DNA is TGTGCCAGCAGCGCCCGGGGGTACGGCATTCAGTACTTC. Its protein product is CASSARGYGIQYF. The rearranged chain carries TRBV5-6 and TRBJ2-4; the best D guess is TRBD2, with 6 bases matching. The CDR3 sequence holds 13 residues, the cysteine and phenylalanine included. Only the CDR3 part of the read is kept: 39 bases, read in frame from the first base. Via the germline V gene, CDR1 is SGHDT and CDR2 YYEEEE. The V end loses 4 bases and the J end loses 9 bases, and a stretch of 14 bases separates them.